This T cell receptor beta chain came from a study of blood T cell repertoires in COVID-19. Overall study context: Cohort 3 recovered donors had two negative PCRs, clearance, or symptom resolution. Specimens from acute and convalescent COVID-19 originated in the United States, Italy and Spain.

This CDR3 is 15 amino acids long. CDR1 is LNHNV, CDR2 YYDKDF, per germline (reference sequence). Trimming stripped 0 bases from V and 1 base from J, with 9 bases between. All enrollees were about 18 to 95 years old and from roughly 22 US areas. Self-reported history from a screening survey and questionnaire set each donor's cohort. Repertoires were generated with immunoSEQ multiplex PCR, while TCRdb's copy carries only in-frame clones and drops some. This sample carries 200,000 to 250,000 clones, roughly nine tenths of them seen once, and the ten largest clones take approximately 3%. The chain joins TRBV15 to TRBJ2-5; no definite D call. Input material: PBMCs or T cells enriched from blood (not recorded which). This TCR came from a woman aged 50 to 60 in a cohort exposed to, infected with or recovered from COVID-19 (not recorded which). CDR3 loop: CATSRDGGFQETQYF. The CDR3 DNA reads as TGTGCCACCAGCAGAGATGGCGGATTCCAAGAGACCCAGTACTTC.